Each of the 17 T cell receptor beta chains below was sequenced from the same sample in a study of T-cell reconstitution after alpha-beta-depleted transplantation in children. As it was prepared, the TCRbeta library received unique molecular identifiers. One entry per CDR3 protein, called by TCRdb with MiXCR from the PCR reads. This table has a few hundred thousand distinct CDR3 sequences, 10% appearing once. Sequencing used PBMCs from the stem cell graft donor, obtained from the stem cell graft. The receptors stem from a human donor who donated a stem cell graft to a child with acute lymphoblastic leukemia.

This clonotype was found a few times. One junction end disagrees with the germline gene, perhaps due to a read error. This chain joins TRBV7-7 and TRBJ2-1; tentatively, D is TRBD1 (7 bases). The CDR3 runs 15 residues. Per germline, CDR1 SSHAT and CDR2 FNYEAQ (reference sequence). The CDR3 reads CASSDTQGGYNEQFF. In DNA form, the CDR3 reads TGTGCTAGCAGCGATACTCAGGGGGGCTACAATGAGCAGTTCTTC.

The chain couples TRBV19 to TRBJ2-1; 8 nucleotides agree with TRBD2. V lost 4 bases to trimming and J lost 10 bases; unmatched junction nucleotides: 6. The germline V gene encodes CDR1 LNHDA and CDR2 SQIVND (reference sequence). The CDR3 totals 13 residues. The CDR3 region is CASSTGTSWEQFF. Written as DNA, the CDR3 is TGTGCCAGTAGTACCGGGACTAGTTGGGAGCAGTTCTTC.

The chain has TRBV12-3 or TRBV12-4 and TRBJ2-5; TRBD1 matches at 11 bases. The CDR3 sequence is 15 residues long. The ends lost 6 bases at V and 2 bases at J; junction bases unmatched: 5. CDR3 in DNA: TGTGCCAGCAGCCGGGGACAGGGGGGGCAAGAGACCCAGTACTTC. Translation gives CASSRGQGGQETQYF.

In this sample, this clonotype turned up a few times. The chain uses TRBV12-3 or TRBV12-4 and TRBJ2-1, with D unresolved. V was clipped by 1 base and J by 0 bases, with 13 bases between them. This CDR3 contains 17 residues. In DNA form, the CDR3 reads TGTGCCAGCAGTTTAGGTCTTCGATTGCCCTCCTACAATGAGCAGTTCTTC. Protein product: CASSLGLRLPSYNEQFF.

V and J are TRBV11-2 and TRBJ2-1, with 10 bases that match TRBD2. Germline V gene data show CDR1 as SGHAT and CDR2 as FQNNGV. The V and J ends lost 2 bases and 7 bases, in that order; junction bases with no gene match: 8. This CDR3 comprises 16 residues. For the CDR3, the DNA is TGTGCCAGCAGCTTAACCCCTAGCGGGAGTACAAATGAGCAGTTCTTC. This encodes CASSLTPSGSTNEQFF.

The chain links TRBV7-2 to TRBJ2-3; D unclear. Per germline, CDR1 SGHTA and CDR2 FQGNSA. The CDR3 sequence is 13 residues long. V was pared by 1 base and J by 2 bases, with 4 bases between. CDR3 nucleotide sequence: TGTGCCAGCAGCTTAGGGGACACAGATACGCAGTATTTT. Translation gives CASSLGDTDTQYF. The full variable domain, completed using reference TRBV7-2 and TRBJ2-3, is GAGVSQSPSNKVTEKGKDVELRCDPISGHTALYWYRQSLGQGLEFLIYFQGNSAPDKSGLPSDRFSAERTGGSVSTLTIQRTQQEDSAVYLCASSLGDTDTQYFGPGTRLTVL.

This clonotype was found a few times. V is TRBV7-9 and J is TRBJ2-2; 7 bases fit TRBD1. The CDR3 is 15 residues long. Germline V CDR1 and CDR2: SEHNR, FQNEAQ (reference sequence). Trimming cost V 6 bases and J 6 bases; bases outside gene matches: 10. Here the CDR3 DNA reads TGTGCCAGCAGTGCCCCGGGACAGAGACCCGGGGAGCTGTTTTTT. Residues: CASSAPGQRPGELFF.

This clonotype was counted between two and nine times. The genes are TRBV21-1 and TRBJ1-5; the DNA was not used to check the table's D call, TRBD1. TRBV21-1 is recorded as a pseudogene. The CDR3 consists of 17 residues. CDR3 bases: TGTGCCAGCAGCACAAGAAACGGGACCCTCAATAATCAGCCCCAGCATTTT. Translation: CASSTRNGTLNNQPQHF.

This chain connects TRBV7-2 to TRBJ1-1; D not resolved. The V end was cut by 1 base, the J end by 1 base, with 7 bases between. Germline V CDR1 and CDR2: SGHTA, FQGNSA. CDR3 length equals 14 residues. The CDR3: CASSLDWGNTEAFF. DNA for the CDR3: TGTGCCAGCAGCTTAGACTGGGGGAACACTGAAGCTTTCTTT.

In its sample, this clonotype was seen many times. At one end the junction does not follow the germline gene, possibly because of a read error. The chain uses TRBV7-7 and TRBJ2-5, with 9 bases aligning to TRBD2. Germline V gene lookup returns CDR1 SSHAT and CDR2 FNYEAQ (reference sequence). The length of the CDR3 is 16 residues. The chain's CDR3 is CASSLGLAVGQETQYF. The CDR3 DNA sequence: TGTGCTAGCAGTTTGGGACTAGCAGTGGGACAAGAGACCCAGTACTTC.

The chain links TRBV28 to TRBJ1-2; unclear D gene. Germline loops: CDR1 MDHEN, CDR2 SYDVKM. V shed 6 bases and J shed 2 bases, with 16 bases lying between them. This CDR3 has 15 amino acids. CDR3 region: CASSPHASGNYGYTF. The CDR3 DNA reads TGTGCCAGCAGCCCACACGCATCGGGGAACTATGGCTACACCTTC.

This clonotype was found a few times. The chain is built from TRBV19 and TRBJ2-3; D uncertain. V gave up 5 bases and J gave up 6 bases, with 9 bases separating them. Germline V CDR1 and CDR2: LNHDA, SQIVND (reference sequence). CDR3 length: 12 amino acids. CDR3 protein: CASSVRTDTQYF. DNA for the CDR3: TGTGCCAGTAGTGTCAGGACGGATACGCAGTATTTT.

This clonotype was observed many times. The V gene is TRBV4-1, the J gene TRBJ2-1; D may be TRBD2 (5 bases). Germline V gene data show CDR1 as MGHRA and CDR2 as YSYEKL. Trimming pared 4 bases from V and 9 bases from J, leaving 19 bases between. This CDR3 is built from 15 residues. CDR3 nucleotides: TGCGCCAGCAGCCCGCCAAACACCTACGCGGGTGAGCAGTTCTTC. Translation: CASSPPNTYAGEQFF.

The chain is built from TRBV12-3 or TRBV12-4 and TRBJ1-1, with 7 bases identical to TRBD1. This CDR3 spans 14 amino acids. V lost 7 bases, J lost 4 bases, and 9 bases stayed unmatched. Here the CDR3 DNA reads TGTGCCAGCACTGCCGGGACAGCGGGCACTGAAGCTTTCTTT. Its translation: CASTAGTAGTEAFF.

This clonotype has more than one count but fewer than ten. The chain joins TRBV3-1 to TRBJ2-7, with TRBD2 identical over 8 bases. The CDR3 spans 16 residues. Per the germline V gene, CDR1 is LGHDT and CDR2 is YNNKEL (reference sequence). V was pared by 0 bases and J by 5 bases, with 9 bases of the junction left unmatched. In DNA, the CDR3 is TGTGCCAGCAGCCAAGAATCATCGGGAGGGCCGCACGAGCAGTACTTC. The encoded protein is CASSQESSGGPHEQYF.

This clonotype was seen only a few times. Its ends do not fully match the called genes, so a read error is possible. The chain employs TRBV3-1 and TRBJ1-2; 8 bases match TRBD1. The CDR3 is 13 residues long. The V gene's germline CDR1 is LGHDT and CDR2 YNNKEL (reference sequence). The CDR3 nucleotides are TGTGCCAGCAGCCGCTCAGGGGGCGAAGTAATAGTTTTC. Protein: CASSRSGGEVIVF.

Ten or more counts support this clonotype. The chain uses TRBV5-1 and TRBJ1-2; D not resolved. Per the germline V gene, CDR1 is SGHRS and CDR2 is YFSETQ. The CDR3 spans 11 residues. V lost 0 bases and J lost 11, with 8 bases in between. The CDR3 sequence is CASSLDSSYTF. The CDR3 region has the DNA TGCGCCAGCAGCTTGGACAGCTCGTACACCTTC.